This T cell receptor (beta chain) was captured by sequencing in a study of T cell repertoires in cytomegalovirus infection. TCRdb re-called the reads through MiXCR, storing one row per CDR3 protein. Here the sample spans 310,000 or so distinct CDR3 sequences, around 10% being singletons. This CDR3 spans 12 amino acids. With 6 bases removed from V and 5 bases from J, the gap between germline ends came to 7 bases. CDR1 WNHNN and CDR2 SYGVQD come from the germline V gene (reference sequence). Ten or more counts support this clonotype. The chain couples TRBV10-1 to TRBJ1-4; D unclear. The sequencing sample was made of PBMCs. The sequence was obtained from a human donor in good health (CMV status not recorded). Some clones in this sample may be carry-over from other donors' samples. CDR3: CASRYKNEKLFF. As DNA, the CDR3 is TGCGCCAGCAGGTACAAGAATGAAAAACTGTTTTTT.